This T cell receptor beta chain was obtained from a study of cytomegalovirus exposure and HLA in healthy donors. Broader study findings: Rare TCR sequences dominated, though some public TCRs recurred in many donors. The study designated fewer than 200 TCR beta chains cytomegalovirus-associated.

Measured with immunoSEQ multiplex PCR; TCRdb has only the in-frame clones, and not every one. Seen here are a few hundred thousand clones, 70% to 90% observed once, and the top ten hold about 0.8%. Note on this clone: Its antigen remains unknown.

The CDR3 totals 14 residues. CDR1 is SGHRS, CDR2 YFSETQ, per germline. V was trimmed by 6 bases and J by 3 bases, leaving 12 bases between them. The sequencing input was PBMCs. The clonotype comes from a young woman in good health and CMV-seronegative. The chain recombines TRBV5-1 with TRBJ2-2; no reliable D call. The chain's CDR3 is CASTRAQHTGELFF. The CDR3 nucleotides are TGCGCCAGCACACGAGCCCAACACACCGGGGAGCTGTTTTTT.